What follows are 6 T cell receptor beta chains derived from one specimen sequenced in a study of blood T cell repertoires in COVID-19. Repertoires were generated with immunoSEQ multiplex PCR, while TCRdb's copy carries only in-frame clones and drops some. The sample contains approximately 75,000 clones, 84% of which appear only once. The material sequenced was peripheral blood. These receptors were obtained from a woman between 50 and 59 years old with acute or convalescent COVID-19.

The chain links TRBV6-1 to TRBJ1-2; possible D gene TRBD1, 5 bases. V shed 2 bases and J shed 7 bases, with 17 bases lying between them. The CDR3 is 15 amino acids. Germline V gives CDR1 MNHNS, CDR2 SASEGT. CDR3 sequence (DNA): TGTGCCAGCAGTGAAAGTTCAGGCAGGGCGGCTGGCTACACCTTC. It codes for CASSESSGRAAGYTF.

This clone was found once. This rearrangement joins TRBV5-1 to TRBJ2-7; 7 bases are a match to TRBD1. The CDR3 has 15 residues. Germline assignment: CDR1 SGHRS and CDR2 YFSETQ. V gave up 3 bases and J gave up 3 bases; unmatched junction bases: 9. CDR3 residues: CASSSGQPNLYEQYF. CDR3 in DNA: TGCGCCAGCAGCTCGGGACAGCCGAACCTCTACGAGCAGTACTTC.

The genes are TRBV28 and TRBJ2-1, with TRBD1 matching 9 bases. Unmatched junction bases numbered 19, after V lost 5 bases and J lost 5 bases. The CDR3 is made up of 19 amino acids. CDR1 MDHEN and CDR2 SYDVKM come from the germline V gene. The CDR3 loop is CASSPRTGDVRGWNNEQFF. The CDR3 DNA follows: TGTGCCAGCAGTCCTAGGACAGGGGATGTCAGGGGTTGGAACAATGAGCAGTTCTTC.

This clone was seen once. The chain employs TRBV28 and TRBJ1-2; maybe TRBD1 (5 bases). Germline V gene lookup returns CDR1 MDHEN and CDR2 SYDVKM. The CDR3 is 13 residues long. V lost 6 bases, J lost 8 bases, and 16 bases lay in between. The CDR3 DNA follows: TGTGCCAGCAGGCTTAACGGGGCGGGAGGCTACACCTTC. It encodes CASRLNGAGGYTF.

J is TRBJ1-3 and V is TRBV3-1 (or the pseudogene TRBV3-2), with 7 bases that match TRBD1. V shed 8 bases and J 0 bases; nucleotides not matched to a gene: 7. This CDR3 spans 15 amino acids. In germline, CDR1 is LGHDT, CDR2 YNNKEL (reference sequence). In DNA form, the CDR3 reads TGTGCCAGCGGGGGACAGTTCCTCTCTGGAAACACCATATATTTT. This sequence encodes CASGGQFLSGNTIYF.

The chain combines TRBV29-1 with TRBJ1-1; TRBD1 matches at 7 bases. The germline V gene encodes CDR1 SQVTM and CDR2 ANQGSEA. Germline trimming cut 5 bases from V and 6 bases from J; bases unmatched to any gene: 6. This CDR3 has 12 residues. The DNA for the CDR3 is TGCAGCGTTACAGGGGAATTCGCTGAAGCTTTCTTT. Its translation is CSVTGEFAEAFF.